The 5 T cell receptor beta chains given below trace back to one sample, sequenced in a study of EBV T-cell therapy then PD-1 blockade in nasopharyngeal carcinoma. No antigen has been assigned to these receptors. As to time point: 266 days after commencement of treatment, after nivolumab therapy. As to treatment: AdE1-LMPpoly-expanded autologous EBV-specific T-cell therapy followed by anti-PD-1 nivolumab. Here immunoSEQ multiplex PCR was the method, and the copy in TCRdb shows in-frame clones only, minus some. Here the sample spans 20,000 to 25,000 clones, around 84% being singletons. The sequencing here drew on CD8+ T cells from blood, taken around day 250 from a patient whose treatment included autologous EBV-specific T cells and nivolumab. These receptors were taken from a man aged 40-50 years with nasopharyngeal carcinoma.

J is TRBJ1-2 and V is TRBV7-9, with D possibly TRBD1 on 6 matching bases. Germline loops: CDR1 SEHNR, CDR2 FQNEAQ (reference sequence). V lost 4 bases and J lost 0, with 18 bases in between. This CDR3 is built from 17 residues. The DNA for the CDR3 is TGTGCCAGCAGCTGGGTGGGGGGCAGAGCCGCTAACTATGGCTACACCTTC. This encodes CASSWVGGRAANYGYTF. The full variable domain, its missing parts supplied by reference TRBV7-9 and TRBJ1-2, is DTGVSQNPRHKITKRGQNVTFRCDPISEHNRLYWYRQTLGQGPEFLTYFQNEAQLEKSRLLSDRFSAERPKGSFSTLEIQRTEQGDSAMYLCASSWVGGRAANYGYTFGSGTRLTVV.

This chain joins TRBV6-5 and TRBJ2-3, with D perhaps given as TRBD1 or TRBD2 (5 bases each). Germline V gene sequence: CDR1 MNHEY, CDR2 SVGAGI. CDR3 length equals 13 residues. Trimming removed 6 bases from V and 2 bases from J, with 9 bases in between. The CDR3 region has the DNA TGTGCCAGCAGCTGGGACCTCACAGATACGCAGTATTTT. The encoded protein is CASSWDLTDTQYF.

The V gene is TRBV4-3, the J gene TRBJ2-5; a possible D gene is TRBD1 (6 bases). V dropped 3 bases and J dropped 9 bases, with 14 bases sitting between them. The CDR3 length is 13 residues. Germline V gene sequence: CDR1 LGHNA, CDR2 YSLEER. DNA of the CDR3: TGCGCCAGCAGCCACGCCACAGGGAAGGCCCAGTACTTC. As protein: CASSHATGKAQYF.

This clone is labeled as medium-sized. The chain recombines TRBV14 with TRBJ2-7; D is perhaps TRBD1 or TRBD2 (5 bases each). CDR3 size: 15 residues. The V and J ends lost 2 bases and 6 bases respectively, with 17 bases between them. Germline CDR1 is SGHDN and CDR2 is FVKESK. The CDR3 sequence: CASSQLGIGTSEQYF. CDR3 in DNA: TGTGCCAGCAGCCAATTAGGGATAGGGACCTCCGAGCAGTACTTC.

The rearrangement links TRBV6-5 to TRBJ1-2, with D tentatively TRBD1 (6 bases). CDR3 length equals 14 residues. V was trimmed by 0 bases and J by 6 bases, leaving 11 bases between them. CDR1 is MNHEY and CDR2 is SVGAGI in the germline V gene. CDR3: CASSYSEGDNGYTF. The DNA for the CDR3 is TGTGCCAGCAGTTACTCGGAGGGGGACAATGGCTACACCTTC.